This T cell receptor (beta chain) stems from a study of cytomegalovirus exposure and HLA in healthy donors. Broader study findings: When a later analysis was performed, an Asian-associated ancestry cluster reportedly had fewer N-insertions than the approximately 690-donor mean.

Trimming stripped 6 bases from V and 2 bases from J, with 13 bases between. Germline CDR1 reads MDHEN; CDR2 reads SYDVKM. The CDR3 is 14 residues long. It was with 60 Vbeta and 13 Jbeta primers that the PCR ran. TCRdb keeps only in-frame clones here, not all; method: immunoSEQ multiplex PCR. Its table lists 40,000 or so clones. Donors were nominally healthy when sampled, though unrecorded immune exposures were likely. A word on this clone: Its antigen is undetermined.

The genes are TRBV28 and TRBJ2-5; TRBD1 might be the D (6 bases). The sequencing sample was made of PBMCs. The source of this sequence is a male donor in good health and CMV-seronegative. CDR3 sequence: CASRRTGQQETQYF. CDR3 nucleotides: TGTGCCAGCAGGAGAACCGGACAGCAAGAGACCCAGTACTTC.